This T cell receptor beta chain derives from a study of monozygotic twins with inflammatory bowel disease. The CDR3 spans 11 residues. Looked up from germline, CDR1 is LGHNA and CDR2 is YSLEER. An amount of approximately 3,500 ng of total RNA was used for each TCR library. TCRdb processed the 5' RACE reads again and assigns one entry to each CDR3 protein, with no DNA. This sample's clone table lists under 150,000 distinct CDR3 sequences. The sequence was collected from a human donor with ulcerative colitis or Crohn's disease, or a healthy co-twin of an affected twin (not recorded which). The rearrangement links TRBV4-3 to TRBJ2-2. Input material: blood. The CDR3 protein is CASSSTGELSF.